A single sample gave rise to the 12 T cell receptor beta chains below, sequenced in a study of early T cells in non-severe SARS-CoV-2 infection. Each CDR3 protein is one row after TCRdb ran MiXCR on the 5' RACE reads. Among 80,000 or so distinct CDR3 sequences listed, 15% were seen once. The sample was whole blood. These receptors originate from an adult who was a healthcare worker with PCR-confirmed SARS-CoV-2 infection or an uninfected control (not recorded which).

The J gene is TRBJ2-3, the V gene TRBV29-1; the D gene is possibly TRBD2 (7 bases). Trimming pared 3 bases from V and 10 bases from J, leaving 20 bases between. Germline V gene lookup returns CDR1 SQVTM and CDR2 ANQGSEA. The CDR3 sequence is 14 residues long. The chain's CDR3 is CSVDAGADQVAQYF. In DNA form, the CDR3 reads TGCAGCGTTGATGCGGGGGCCGACCAGGTGGCGCAGTATTTT.

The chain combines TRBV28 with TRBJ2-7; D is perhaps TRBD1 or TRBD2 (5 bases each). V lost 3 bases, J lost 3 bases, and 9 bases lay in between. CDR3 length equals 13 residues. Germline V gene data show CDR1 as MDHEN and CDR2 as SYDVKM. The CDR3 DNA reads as TGTGCCAGCAGTTTCCGGGACGACTACGAGCAGTACTTC. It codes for CASSFRDDYEQYF.

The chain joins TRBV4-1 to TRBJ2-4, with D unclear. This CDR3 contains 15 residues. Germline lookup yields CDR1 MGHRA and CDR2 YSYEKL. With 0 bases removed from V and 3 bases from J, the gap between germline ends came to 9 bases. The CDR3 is CASSQEVRNKNIQYF. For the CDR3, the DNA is TGCGCCAGCAGCCAAGAGGTCAGGAACAAAAACATTCAGTACTTC.

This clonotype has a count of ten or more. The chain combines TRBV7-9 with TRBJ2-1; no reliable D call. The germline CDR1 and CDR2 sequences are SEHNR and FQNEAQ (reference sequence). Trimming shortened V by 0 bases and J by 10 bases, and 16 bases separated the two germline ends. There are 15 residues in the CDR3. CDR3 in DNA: TGTGCCAGCAGCTTAGCGCTGGATGAGGTGAGGGAGCAGTTCTTC. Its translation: CASSLALDEVREQFF.

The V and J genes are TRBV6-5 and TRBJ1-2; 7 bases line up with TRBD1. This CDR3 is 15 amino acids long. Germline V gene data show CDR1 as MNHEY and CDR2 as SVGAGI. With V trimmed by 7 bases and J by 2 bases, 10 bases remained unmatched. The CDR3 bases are TGTGCCAGCAACGCCGGGACAGCCGCGAACTATGGCTACACCTTC. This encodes CASNAGTAANYGYTF.

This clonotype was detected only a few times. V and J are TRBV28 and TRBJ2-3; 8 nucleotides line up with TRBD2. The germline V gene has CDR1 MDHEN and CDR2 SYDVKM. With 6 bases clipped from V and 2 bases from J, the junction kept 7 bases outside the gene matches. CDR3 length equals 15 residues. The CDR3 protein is CASSNSGDPTDTQYF. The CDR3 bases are TGTGCCAGCAGCAATAGCGGGGACCCCACAGATACGCAGTATTTT.

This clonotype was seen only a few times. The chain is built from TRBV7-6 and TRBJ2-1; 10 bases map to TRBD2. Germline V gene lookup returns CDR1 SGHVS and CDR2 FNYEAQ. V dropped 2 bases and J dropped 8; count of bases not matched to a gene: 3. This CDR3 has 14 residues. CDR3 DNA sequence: TGTGCCAGCAGCTTAACTAGCGGGGTCGATGAGCAGTTCTTC. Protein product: CASSLTSGVDEQFF.

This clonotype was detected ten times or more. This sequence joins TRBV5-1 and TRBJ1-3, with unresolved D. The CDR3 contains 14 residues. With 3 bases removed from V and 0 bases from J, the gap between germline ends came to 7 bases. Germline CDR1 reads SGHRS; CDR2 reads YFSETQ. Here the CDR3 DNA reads TGCGCCAGCAGCTCAGCAGGCTCTGGAAACACCATATATTTT. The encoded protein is CASSSAGSGNTIYF.

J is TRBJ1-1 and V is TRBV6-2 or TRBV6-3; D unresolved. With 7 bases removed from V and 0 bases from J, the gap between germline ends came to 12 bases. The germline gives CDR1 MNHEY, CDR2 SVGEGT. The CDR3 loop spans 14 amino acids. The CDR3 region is CASTRGPMNTEAFF. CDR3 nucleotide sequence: TGTGCCAGCACGCGAGGACCGATGAACACTGAAGCTTTCTTT.

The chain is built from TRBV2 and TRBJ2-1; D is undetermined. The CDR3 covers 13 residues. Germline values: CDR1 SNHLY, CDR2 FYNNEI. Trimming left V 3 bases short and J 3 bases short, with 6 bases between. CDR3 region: CASSERFYNEQFF. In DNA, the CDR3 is TGTGCCAGCAGTGAGCGGTTCTACAATGAGCAGTTCTTC.

The CDR3 region is CASSEFQDTEAFF. DNA for the CDR3: TGTGCCAGCAGTGAATTCCAGGACACTGAAGCTTTCTTT. This chain uses TRBV6-1 with TRBJ1-1; D unclear. Germline lookup yields CDR1 MNHNS and CDR2 SASEGT. Trimming cost V 2 bases and J 3 bases, with 7 bases left between them. CDR3 size: 13 residues.

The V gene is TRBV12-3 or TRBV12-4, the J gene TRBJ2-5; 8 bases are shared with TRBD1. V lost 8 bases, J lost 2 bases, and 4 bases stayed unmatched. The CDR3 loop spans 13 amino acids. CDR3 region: CASRRTGQETQYF. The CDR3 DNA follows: TGTGCCAGCCGAAGGACAGGGCAAGAGACCCAGTACTTC.